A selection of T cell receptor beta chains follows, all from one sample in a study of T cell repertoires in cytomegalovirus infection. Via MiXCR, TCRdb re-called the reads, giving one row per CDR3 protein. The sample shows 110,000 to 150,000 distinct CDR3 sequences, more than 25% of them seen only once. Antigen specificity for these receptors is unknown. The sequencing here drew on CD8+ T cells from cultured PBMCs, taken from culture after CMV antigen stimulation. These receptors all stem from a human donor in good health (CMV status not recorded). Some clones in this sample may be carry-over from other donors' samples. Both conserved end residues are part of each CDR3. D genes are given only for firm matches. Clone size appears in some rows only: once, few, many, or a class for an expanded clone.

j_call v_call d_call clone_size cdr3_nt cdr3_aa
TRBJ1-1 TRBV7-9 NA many TGTGCCAGCAGCTCCCGAGAAGGTAACACTGAAGCTTTCTTT CASSSREGNTEAFF
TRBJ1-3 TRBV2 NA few TGTGCCAGCAGCCAGCCCCGGGGAAGCTCTGGAAACACCATATATTTT CASSQPRGSSGNTIYF
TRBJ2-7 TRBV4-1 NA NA TGCGCCAGCAGCCAAGATTCGGCTAGCAGTGCCTACGAGCAGTACTTC CASSQDSASSAYEQYF
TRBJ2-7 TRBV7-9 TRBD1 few TGTGCCAGCAGCCCCCCGAGGGACAGGGCTCCCTACGAGCAGTACTTC CASSPPRDRAPYEQYF
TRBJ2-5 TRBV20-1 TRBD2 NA TGCAGTGCTAGAGGTCCAGCGGGGGGGCCAGAGACCCAGTACTTC CSARGPAGGPETQYF
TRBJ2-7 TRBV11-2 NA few TGTGCCAGCAGCACACTTACCGAGCAGTACTTC CASSTLTEQYF
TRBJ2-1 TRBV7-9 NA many TGTGCCAGCATCCCACCGGCGGTAGAGGGGGGGACTTCGTTGAGCAATGAGCAGTTCTTC CASIPPAVEGGTSLSNEQFF
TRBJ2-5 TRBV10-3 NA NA TGTGCCATCAGTGAGTGGTCTGAACAAGAGACCCAGTACTTC CAISEWSEQETQYF
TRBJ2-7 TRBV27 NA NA TGTGCCAGCAGTTTCCTAGGCGGGGATACCTACGAGCAGTACTTC CASSFLGGDTYEQYF
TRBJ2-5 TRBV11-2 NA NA TGTGCCAGCAGCTCAATCCAAGAGACCCAGTACTTC CASSSIQETQYF
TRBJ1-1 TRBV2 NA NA TGTGCCAGCAGTGAGAGGAGCATGAACACTGAAGCTTTCTTT CASSERSMNTEAFF
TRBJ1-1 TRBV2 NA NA TGTGCCAGCAGTCCTAAGAGTTACAACACTGAAGCTTTCTTT CASSPKSYNTEAFF
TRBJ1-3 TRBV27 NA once TGTGCCAGCAGGGGGGGTGGGTGGGGCTCTGGAAACACCATATATTTT CASRGGGWGSGNTIYF
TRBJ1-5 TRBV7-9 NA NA TGTGCCACACGCCCCGATCTGCATTTT CATRPDLHF
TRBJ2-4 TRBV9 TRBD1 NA TGTGCCAGCAGCGGTGTCTCCGGGACAGGGGGCGTTCAGTACTTC CASSGVSGTGGVQYF
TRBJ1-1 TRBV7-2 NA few TGTGCCAGCAGCTCGGGAGCATGGGGCATGAACACTGAAGCTTTCTTT CASSSGAWGMNTEAFF
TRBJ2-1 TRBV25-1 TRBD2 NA TGTGCCAGCAGTAGCGGGACCCAGACCGGGCGTGAGCAGTTCTTC CASSSGTQTGREQFF